One sample yielded the 4 T cell receptor beta chains listed below, sequenced in a study of shared clonotypes between healthy human individuals. Only in-frame clones appear in the TCRdb table, and some are missing; sequencing was by immunoSEQ multiplex PCR. The sample lists about 980,000 clones, about 80% occurring once. What was sequenced was memory CD4+ T cells sorted from blood. As for subset: CD45RA-negative fraction. These receptors were taken from a man aged 18 to 30 in good health.

The chain uses TRBV19 and TRBJ1-5; D gene unclear. CDR1 is LNHDA, CDR2 SQIVND, per germline (reference sequence). Deletions cut 7 bases from V and 6 bases from J, with 13 bases between. This CDR3 contains 13 residues. The DNA of the CDR3 is TGTGCCAGTACCCCGCTAGCGGGTCAGCCCCAGCATTTT. Translating it yields CASTPLAGQPQHF.

The CDR3 DNA sequence: TGTGCCAGTAGTGACAGGGGCCTCGGGAACGAGCAGTACTTC. This gives the protein CASSDRGLGNEQYF. The rearrangement joins TRBV19 to TRBJ2-7, with 8 bases lining up with TRBD1. V gave up 5 bases and J gave up 5 bases; unmatched junction bases: 8. The CDR3 loop spans 14 amino acids. Germline lookup yields CDR1 LNHDA and CDR2 SQIVND (reference sequence).

The chain carries TRBV4-1 and TRBJ2-7; D gene unclear. Per germline, CDR1 MGHRA and CDR2 YSYEKL. The CDR3 is made up of 14 amino acids. Trimming shortened V by 5 bases and J by 0 bases, and 11 bases separated the two germline ends. The CDR3 is CASSTHTSSYEQYF. As DNA, the CDR3 is TGCGCCAGCAGCACCCACACCAGCTCCTACGAGCAGTACTTC.

This clone was seen at least ten times. The chain carries TRBV9 and TRBJ2-5; 7 bases map to TRBD1. CDR1 and CDR2 from the germline V gene are SGDLS and YYNGEE. The CDR3 sequence is 14 residues long. V lost 4 bases and J lost 5; bases outside the gene matches: 8. CDR3 region: CASSSQFRGETQYF. The DNA for the CDR3 is TGTGCCAGCAGCTCACAGTTCAGGGGGGAGACCCAGTACTTC.